These T cell receptor beta chains were read from a single sample in a study of T-cell reconstitution after alpha-beta-depleted transplantation in children. TCRdb reprocessed the PCR reads via MiXCR and lists one record per CDR3 protein. The sample records some 280,000 distinct CDR3 sequences, approximately 9.6% being singletons. The sample here was PBMCs from the stem cell graft donor, taken from the stem cell graft. The receptors come from a human donor who donated a stem cell graft to a child with SCID. The CDR3 runs from the conserved cysteine through the conserved F or W. Each record gives: D gene, clone size, V gene, J gene, CDR3 DNA, CDR3 protein. D genes are given only for firm matches. The size of a clone is reported for some rows only, either as once, few or many, or as a class for expanded clones.

D gene: .; clone size: .; V gene: TRBV4-1; J gene: TRBJ2-3; CDR3 DNA: TGCGCCAGCAGCCCCTTCGCCCTCCTCGGGGGCACAGATACGCAGTATTTT; CDR3 protein: CASSPFALLGGTDTQYF
D gene: TRBD1; clone size: few; V gene: TRBV5-1; J gene: TRBJ1-4; CDR3 DNA: TGCGCCAGCAGCCCGACAGGGTTGGATGAAAAACTGTTTTTT; CDR3 protein: CASSPTGLDEKLFF
D gene: TRBD2; clone size: .; V gene: TRBV9; J gene: TRBJ2-1; CDR3 DNA: TGTGCCAGCAGCGTAGCGGGGGGGGGCAGCAATGAGCAGTTCTTC; CDR3 protein: CASSVAGGGSNEQFF
D gene: TRBD2; clone size: few; V gene: TRBV6-1; J gene: TRBJ2-2; CDR3 DNA: TGTGCCAGCAACCTACTAGCGGGGAACACCGGGGAGCTGTTTTTT; CDR3 protein: CASNLLAGNTGELFF
D gene: .; clone size: few; V gene: TRBV21-1; J gene: TRBJ2-1; CDR3 DNA: TGTGCCAGCACCCGACTAGCGGGGGATACAAGCTCCAATGAGCAGTTCTTC; CDR3 protein: CASTRLAGDTSSNEQFF
D gene: .; clone size: .; V gene: TRBV12-3/TRBV12-4; J gene: TRBJ1-2; CDR3 DNA: TGTGCCAGCAGTTTAAAAGGGATTAGTGGCTACACCTTC; CDR3 protein: CASSLKGISGYTF
D gene: TRBD1; clone size: .; V gene: TRBV10-3; J gene: TRBJ1-5; CDR3 DNA: TGTGCCATCAGCGAGGGACAGTATAATCAGCCCCAGCATTTT; CDR3 protein: CAISEGQYNQPQHF
D gene: .; clone size: few; V gene: TRBV7-2; J gene: TRBJ1-2; CDR3 DNA: TGTGCCAGCAGCTCCCCCCGCTATGGCTACACCTTC; CDR3 protein: CASSSPRYGYTF
D gene: .; clone size: few; V gene: TRBV5-1; J gene: TRBJ1-5; CDR3 DNA: TGCGCCAGCAGCCAGGAGGGGAACAATCAGCCCCAGCATTTT; CDR3 protein: CASSQEGNNQPQHF
D gene: .; clone size: many; V gene: TRBV27; J gene: TRBJ1-2; CDR3 DNA: TGTGCCAGCAGTTTAATCCCGGACAGCCGTTATAACTATGGCTACACCTTC; CDR3 protein: CASSLIPDSRYNYGYTF
D gene: .; clone size: .; V gene: TRBV24-1; J gene: TRBJ2-5; CDR3 DNA: TGTGCCACCAGTGGCAACGAAGAGACCCAGTACTTC; CDR3 protein: CATSGNEETQYF
D gene: .; clone size: few; V gene: TRBV3-1; J gene: TRBJ1-5; CDR3 DNA: TGTGCCAGCAGCCGGGGCAGGGACAATCAGCCCCAGCATTTT; CDR3 protein: CASSRGRDNQPQHF
D gene: .; clone size: .; V gene: TRBV28; J gene: TRBJ2-3; CDR3 DNA: TGTGCCAGCAGCCGTAGTGGGTCAGCACGCACAGATACGCAGTATTTT; CDR3 protein: CASSRSGSARTDTQYF
D gene: .; clone size: few; V gene: TRBV5-1; J gene: TRBJ2-5; CDR3 DNA: TGCGCCAGCAGCTTGTTTATTAACAGCCTCCAAGAGACCCAGTACTTC; CDR3 protein: CASSLFINSLQETQYF
D gene: .; clone size: few; V gene: TRBV11-2; J gene: TRBJ1-2; CDR3 DNA: TGTGCCAGCAGCTTAGATAACGGGGGGCAGCGATATGGCTACACCTTC; CDR3 protein: CASSLDNGGQRYGYTF
D gene: .; clone size: few; V gene: TRBV13; J gene: TRBJ1-1; CDR3 DNA: TGTGCCAGCAGCTTAGAAACTCTGACAGAACCCACTGAAGCTTTCTTT; CDR3 protein: CASSLETLTEPTEAFF
D gene: TRBD1; clone size: few; V gene: TRBV12-3/TRBV12-4; J gene: TRBJ2-7; CDR3 DNA: TGTGCCAGCAAGGGACAGACCTACGAGCAGTACTTC; CDR3 protein: CASKGQTYEQYF
D gene: .; clone size: .; V gene: TRBV12-3/TRBV12-4; J gene: TRBJ2-5; CDR3 DNA: TGTGCCAGCAAGGTACAAGAGACCCAGTACTTC; CDR3 protein: CASKVQETQYF
D gene: .; clone size: few; V gene: TRBV5-1; J gene: TRBJ2-7; CDR3 DNA: TGCGCCAGCAGCTTTCGCACAGGGAACGGCCACGAGCAGTACTTC; CDR3 protein: CASSFRTGNGHEQYF
D gene: .; clone size: many; V gene: TRBV10-3; J gene: TRBJ1-5; CDR3 DNA: TGTGCCTCGCGACTCGAAAGCAATCAGCCCCAGCATTTT; CDR3 protein: CASRLESNQPQHF
D gene: TRBD2; clone size: .; V gene: TRBV19; J gene: TRBJ2-2; CDR3 DNA: TGTGCCAGTGCGGCGGGGGGCACTAGCACCGGGGAGCTGTTTTTT; CDR3 protein: CASAAGGTSTGELFF